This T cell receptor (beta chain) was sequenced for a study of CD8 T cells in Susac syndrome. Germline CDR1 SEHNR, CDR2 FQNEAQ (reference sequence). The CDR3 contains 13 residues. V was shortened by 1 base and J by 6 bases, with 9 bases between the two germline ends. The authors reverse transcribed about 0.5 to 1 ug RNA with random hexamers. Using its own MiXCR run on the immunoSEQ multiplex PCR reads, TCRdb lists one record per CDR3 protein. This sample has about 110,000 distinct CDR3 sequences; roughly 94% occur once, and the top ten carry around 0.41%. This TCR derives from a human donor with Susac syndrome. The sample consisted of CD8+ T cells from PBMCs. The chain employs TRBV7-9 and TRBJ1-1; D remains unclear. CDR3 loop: CASSLVGFPEAFF. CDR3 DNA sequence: TGTGCCAGCAGCTTAGTAGGGTTCCCTGAAGCTTTCTTT.